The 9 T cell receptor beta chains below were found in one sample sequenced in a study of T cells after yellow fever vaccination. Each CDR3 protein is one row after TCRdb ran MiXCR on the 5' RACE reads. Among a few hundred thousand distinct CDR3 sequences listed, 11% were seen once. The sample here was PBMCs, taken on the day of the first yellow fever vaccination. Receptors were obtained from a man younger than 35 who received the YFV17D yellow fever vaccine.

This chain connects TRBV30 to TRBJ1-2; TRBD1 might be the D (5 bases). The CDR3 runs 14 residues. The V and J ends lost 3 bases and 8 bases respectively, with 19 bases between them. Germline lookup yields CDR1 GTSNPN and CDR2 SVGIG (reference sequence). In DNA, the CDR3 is TGTGCCTGGAGCGGGGACGGTAATCTCGGAGGCTACACCTTC. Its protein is CAWSGDGNLGGYTF.

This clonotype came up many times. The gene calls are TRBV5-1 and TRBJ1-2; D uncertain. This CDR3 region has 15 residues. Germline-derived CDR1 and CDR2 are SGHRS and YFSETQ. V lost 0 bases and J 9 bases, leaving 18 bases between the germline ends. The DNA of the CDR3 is TGCGCCAGCAGCTTGGAGGCAGCCCGAGCGAGGAGCTACACCTTC. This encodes CASSLEAARARSYTF. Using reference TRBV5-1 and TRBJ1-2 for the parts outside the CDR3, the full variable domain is KAGVTQTPRYLIKTRGQQVTLSCSPISGHRSVSWYQQTPGQGLQFLFEYFSETQRNKGNFPGRFSGRQFSNSRSEMNVSTLELGDSALYLCASSLEAARARSYTFGSGTRLTVV.

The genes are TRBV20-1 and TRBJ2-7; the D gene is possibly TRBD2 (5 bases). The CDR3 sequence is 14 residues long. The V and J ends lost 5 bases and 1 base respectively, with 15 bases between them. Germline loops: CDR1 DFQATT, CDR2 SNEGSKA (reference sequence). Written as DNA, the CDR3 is TGCAGTGCTCAATCAGAGGGCAGATCCTACGAGCAGTACTTC. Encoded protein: CSAQSEGRSYEQYF.

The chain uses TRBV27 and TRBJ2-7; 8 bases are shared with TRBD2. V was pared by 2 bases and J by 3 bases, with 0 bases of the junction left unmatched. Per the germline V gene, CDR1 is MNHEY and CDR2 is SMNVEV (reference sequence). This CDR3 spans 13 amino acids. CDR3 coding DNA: TGTGCCAGCAGTTTACGGGAGGGCTACGAGCAGTACGTC. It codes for CASSLREGYEQYV.

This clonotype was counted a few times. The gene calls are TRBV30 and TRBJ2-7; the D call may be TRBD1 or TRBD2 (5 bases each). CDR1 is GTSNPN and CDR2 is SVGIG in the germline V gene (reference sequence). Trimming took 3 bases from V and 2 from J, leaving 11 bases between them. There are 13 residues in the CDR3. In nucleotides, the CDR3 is TGTGCCTGGAGGGACATGCGGGCCTACGAGCAGTACTTC. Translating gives CAWRDMRAYEQYF.

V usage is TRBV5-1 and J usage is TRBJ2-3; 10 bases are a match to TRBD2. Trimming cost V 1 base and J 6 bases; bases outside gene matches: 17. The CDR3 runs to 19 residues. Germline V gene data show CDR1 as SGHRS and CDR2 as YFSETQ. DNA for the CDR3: TGCGCCAGCAGCTTGAGGGCAGGCTCCCTAGCGGGGGCGGTGGATACGCAGTATTTT. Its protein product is CASSLRAGSLAGAVDTQYF.

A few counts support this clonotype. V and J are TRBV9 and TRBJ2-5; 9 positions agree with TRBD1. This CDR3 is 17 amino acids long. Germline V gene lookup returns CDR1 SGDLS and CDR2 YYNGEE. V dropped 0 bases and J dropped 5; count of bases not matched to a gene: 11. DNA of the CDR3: TGTGCCAGCAGCGTAGGAGGGTGGACAGGGGCCGGGGAGACCCAGTACTTC. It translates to CASSVGGWTGAGETQYF.

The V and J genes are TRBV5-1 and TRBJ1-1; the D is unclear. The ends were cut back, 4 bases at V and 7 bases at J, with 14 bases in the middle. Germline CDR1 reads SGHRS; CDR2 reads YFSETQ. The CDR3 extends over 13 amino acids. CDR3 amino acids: CASSPEGRIEAFF. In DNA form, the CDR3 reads TGCGCCAGCAGCCCGGAGGGCAGGATTGAAGCTTTCTTT.

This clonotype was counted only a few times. CDR3 sequence (DNA): TGCAGTGCTTACACTAGCGGGGCCTACAATGAGCAGTTCTTC. The encoded protein is CSAYTSGAYNEQFF. The genes are TRBV20-1 and TRBJ2-1, with TRBD2 matching 10 bases. Germline lookup yields CDR1 DFQATT and CDR2 SNEGSKA (reference sequence). The CDR3 covers 14 residues. V lost 5 bases and J lost 2; bases outside the gene matches: 3.